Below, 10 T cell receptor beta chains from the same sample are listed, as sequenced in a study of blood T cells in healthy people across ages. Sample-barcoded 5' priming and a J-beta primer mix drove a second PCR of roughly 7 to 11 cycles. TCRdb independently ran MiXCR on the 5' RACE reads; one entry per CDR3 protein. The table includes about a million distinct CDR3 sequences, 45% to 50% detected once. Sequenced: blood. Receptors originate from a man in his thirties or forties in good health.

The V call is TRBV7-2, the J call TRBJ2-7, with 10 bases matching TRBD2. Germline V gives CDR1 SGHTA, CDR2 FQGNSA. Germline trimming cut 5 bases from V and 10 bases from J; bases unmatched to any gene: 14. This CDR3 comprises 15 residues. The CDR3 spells CASSLERGGSGPQYF. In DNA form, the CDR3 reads TGTGCCAGCAGCCTTGAGCGGGGGGGCTCCGGGCCCCAGTACTTC.

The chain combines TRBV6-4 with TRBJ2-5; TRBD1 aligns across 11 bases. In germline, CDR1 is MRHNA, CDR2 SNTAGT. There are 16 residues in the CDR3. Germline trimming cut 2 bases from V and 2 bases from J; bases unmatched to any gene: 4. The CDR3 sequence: CASSDRRDRGQETQYF. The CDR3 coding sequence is TGTGCCAGCAGTGACCGCCGGGACAGGGGGCAAGAGACCCAGTACTTC.

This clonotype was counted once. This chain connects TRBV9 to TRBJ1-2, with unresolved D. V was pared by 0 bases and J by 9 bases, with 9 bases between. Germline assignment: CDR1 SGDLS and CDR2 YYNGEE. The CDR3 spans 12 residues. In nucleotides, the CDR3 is TGTGCCAGCAGCGTAGGATCCGGGCGCTACACCTTC. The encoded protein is CASSVGSGRYTF.

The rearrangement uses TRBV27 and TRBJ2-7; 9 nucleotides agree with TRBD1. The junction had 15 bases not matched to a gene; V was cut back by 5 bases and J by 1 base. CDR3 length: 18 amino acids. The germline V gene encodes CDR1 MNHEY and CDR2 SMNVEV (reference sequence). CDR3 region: CASSTKTGGEGRSYEQYF. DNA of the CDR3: TGTGCCAGCAGTACAAAGACAGGGGGAGAGGGAAGGTCCTACGAGCAGTACTTC.

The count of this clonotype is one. The CDR3 DNA follows: TGCGCCAGCAGCCAAGATGGGACAGGATTGTTACCCGTCCAGTACTTC. Translated, it gives CASSQDGTGLLPVQYF. The chain joins TRBV4-3 to TRBJ2-4; TRBD1 matches 8 bases. Germline lookup yields CDR1 LGHNA and CDR2 YSLEER. This CDR3 is 16 amino acids long. V lost 0 bases and J lost 13; bases outside the gene matches: 14.

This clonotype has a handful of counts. The CDR3 is CASSFQGQGYTF. CDR3 sequence (DNA): TGTGCCAGCAGCTTCCAGGGTCAGGGCTACACCTTC. V is TRBV5-5 and J is TRBJ1-2, with D maybe TRBD1 (5 bases). Trimming took off 2 bases at V and 8 bases at J, with 10 bases between the two ends. This CDR3 region has 12 residues. CDR1 and CDR2 from the germline V gene are SGHKS and YYEKEE (reference sequence).

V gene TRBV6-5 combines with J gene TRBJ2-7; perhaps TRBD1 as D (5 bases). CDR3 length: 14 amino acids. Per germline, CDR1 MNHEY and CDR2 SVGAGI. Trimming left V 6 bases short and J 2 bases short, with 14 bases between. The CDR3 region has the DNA TGTGCCAGCAGAGAGACAGTTTCCCCCTACGAGCAGTACTTC. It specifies CASRETVSPYEQYF.

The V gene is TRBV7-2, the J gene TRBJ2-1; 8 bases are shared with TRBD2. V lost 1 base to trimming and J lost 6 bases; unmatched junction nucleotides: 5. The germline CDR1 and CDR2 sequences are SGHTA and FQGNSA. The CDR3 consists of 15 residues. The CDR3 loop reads CASSLVSGASNEQFF. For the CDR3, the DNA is TGTGCCAGCAGCTTAGTTAGCGGGGCTAGCAATGAGCAGTTCTTC.

CDR3 bases: TGCAGTGCTCCCGCCCCGGGGGATACGCAGTATTTT. As protein: CSAPAPGDTQYF. This rearrangement joins TRBV20-1 to TRBJ2-3; a weak D match, TRBD2 (5 bases). V lost 5 bases, J lost 6 bases, and 12 bases lay in between. The CDR3 has 12 residues. Germline V gene sequence: CDR1 DFQATT, CDR2 SNEGSKA (reference sequence).

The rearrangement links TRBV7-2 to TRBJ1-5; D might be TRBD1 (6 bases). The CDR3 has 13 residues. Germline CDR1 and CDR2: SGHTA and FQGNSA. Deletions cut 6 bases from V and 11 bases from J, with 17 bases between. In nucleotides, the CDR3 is TGTGCCAGCAGAGACAGGAGGGCCGGGGCCCAGCATTTT. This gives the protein CASRDRRAGAQHF.